The 20 T cell receptor beta chains listed next were all sequenced from one sample in a study of T cells expressing NK-cell markers. TCRdb re-analyzed the 5' RACE reads; it lists each CDR3 protein once, without DNA. This specimen shows around 100,000 distinct CDR3 sequences; the ten leading clones hold 15% to 20%. Sequenced: blood T cells: a sorted CD56 or NKG2C T cell subset, CD4+ or CD8+ T cells, or bulk PBMC T cells (not recorded which). All receptors come from a woman aged 18-70 years in good health.

This sequence joins TRBV20-1 and TRBJ2-1; TCRdb lists TRBD2, though no DNA is available to test this call. The CDR3 spans 12 residues. Germline V CDR1 and CDR2: DFQATT, SNEGSKA (reference sequence). The CDR3 region is CSARDIVHEQFF.

This chain links TRBV4-3 with TRBJ2-7. The CDR3 sequence is 14 residues long. Germline CDR1 is LGHNA and CDR2 is YSLEER. The CDR3 is CASSPGQYSYEQYF.

V and J are TRBV29-1 and TRBJ2-1; the TRBD1 assignment by TCRdb is unverifiable without DNA. Germline V gene lookup returns CDR1 SQVTM and CDR2 ANQGSEA. This CDR3 has 13 amino acids. CDR3 sequence: CSLGASSYNEQFF.

V usage is TRBV20-1 and J usage is TRBJ2-3; checking the TCRdb D call of TRBD1 is not possible without DNA. This CDR3 region has 16 residues. Per germline, CDR1 DFQATT and CDR2 SNEGSKA (reference sequence). The CDR3: CSARALRTGDTDTQYF.

This rearrangement joins TRBV15 to TRBJ2-5; no DNA is available, so the TRBD1 call from TCRdb remains unchecked. Germline V gene lookup returns CDR1 LNHNV and CDR2 YYDKDF (reference sequence). This CDR3 spans 17 amino acids. This CDR3 is CATSRGRATTLQETQYF. The whole variable domain, filled in from reference TRBV15 and TRBJ2-5, reads DAMVIQNPRYQVTQFGKPVTLSCSQTLNHNVMYWYQQKSSQAPKLLFHYYDKDFNNEADTPDNFQSRRPNTSFCFLDIRSPGLGDTAMYLCATSRGRATTLQETQYFGPGTRLLVL.

The rearrangement uses TRBV12-3 or TRBV12-4 and TRBJ2-3; checking the TCRdb D call of TRBD2 is not possible without DNA. CDR3 length: 14 residues. This chain's CDR3 is CASSLGGGGNTQYF.

The J gene is TRBJ2-1, the V gene TRBV21-1; there is no DNA to check the TCRdb D call of TRBD2. TRBV21-1 is given as a pseudogene. This CDR3 has 18 residues. CDR3 sequence: CASSRCQLSGPLPNEQFF.

The genes are TRBV6-5 and TRBJ2-1. Germline CDR1 and CDR2: MNHEY and SVGAGI. The CDR3 contains 16 residues. The CDR3 sequence: CASSYHDISSYNEQFF.

The chain is built from TRBV20-1 and TRBJ2-7; the D gene TCRdb calls, TRBD1, cannot be checked with no DNA. Germline CDR1 DFQATT, CDR2 SNEGSKA (reference sequence). There are 14 residues in the CDR3. The CDR3 here is CSALILTGVYEQYF.

The chain joins TRBV19 to TRBJ1-5; checking the TCRdb D call of TRBD1 is not possible without DNA. Germline lookup yields CDR1 LNHDA and CDR2 SQIVND (reference sequence). The length of the CDR3 is 15 residues. The CDR3 is CASSLRRDSNQPQHF.

The chain employs TRBV15 and TRBJ2-1. Germline V gene lookup returns CDR1 LNHNV and CDR2 YYDKDF (reference sequence). CDR3 length: 20 amino acids. CDR3 in amino acids: CATSRDWQSPMAEPNNEQFF.

The CDR3 is CASSFPGNEQYF. This chain joins TRBV27 and TRBJ2-7; TCRdb's assignment of TRBD1 cannot be checked, as there is no DNA. This CDR3 comprises 12 residues. Germline CDR1 is MNHEY and CDR2 is SMNVEV (reference sequence).

V is TRBV11-2 and J is TRBJ2-6; TCRdb picks TRBD1, but there is no DNA to check that call. The germline CDR1 and CDR2 sequences are SGHAT and FQNNGV. The CDR3 loop spans 19 amino acids. The CDR3 loop reads CASSLVPRTGGSGANVLTF.

The gene calls are TRBV4-2 and TRBJ2-2. The CDR3 has 14 residues. Germline lookup yields CDR1 LGHNA and CDR2 YNFKEQ. CDR3 amino acids: CASSQVQNTGELFF.

This chain connects TRBV7-6 to TRBJ2-2; with no DNA, the TCRdb D assignment of TRBD1 cannot be verified. The CDR3 spans 18 residues. Germline V gives CDR1 SGHVS, CDR2 FNYEAQ. This CDR3 is CASSPSKGAQRGAGELFF.

The rearrangement uses TRBV19 and TRBJ2-1; absent DNA, TCRdb's TRBD1 call cannot be checked. Per the germline V gene, CDR1 is LNHDA and CDR2 is SQIVND (reference sequence). The CDR3 is 16 amino acids. CDR3 amino acids: CASSIGVGTGMDEQFF.

The V call is TRBV5-1, the J call TRBJ2-4; TCRdb gives TRBD1 as the D gene, but with no DNA this cannot be confirmed. This CDR3 has 15 amino acids. Germline-derived CDR1 and CDR2 are SGHRS and YFSETQ. The CDR3 region is CASSLAVGRGNIQYF.

This chain uses TRBV7-9 with TRBJ2-1; as DNA is missing, the TRBD1 call by TCRdb cannot be tested. The CDR3 spans 13 residues. Germline V gives CDR1 SEHNR, CDR2 FQNEAQ (reference sequence). Here the CDR3 reads CASSPPLENEQFF.

The rearrangement links TRBV11-2 to TRBJ2-3. Germline V lookup: CDR1 SGHAT, CDR2 FQNNGV. This CDR3 contains 15 residues. CDR3 loop: CASSLGLPSTDTQYF.

The chain employs TRBV13 and TRBJ2-1; TCRdb returns TRBD2, unconfirmable since there is no DNA. Germline V gene lookup returns CDR1 PRHDT and CDR2 FYEKMQ (reference sequence). This CDR3 contains 12 residues. The CDR3 loop is CASSPRGIEQFF.